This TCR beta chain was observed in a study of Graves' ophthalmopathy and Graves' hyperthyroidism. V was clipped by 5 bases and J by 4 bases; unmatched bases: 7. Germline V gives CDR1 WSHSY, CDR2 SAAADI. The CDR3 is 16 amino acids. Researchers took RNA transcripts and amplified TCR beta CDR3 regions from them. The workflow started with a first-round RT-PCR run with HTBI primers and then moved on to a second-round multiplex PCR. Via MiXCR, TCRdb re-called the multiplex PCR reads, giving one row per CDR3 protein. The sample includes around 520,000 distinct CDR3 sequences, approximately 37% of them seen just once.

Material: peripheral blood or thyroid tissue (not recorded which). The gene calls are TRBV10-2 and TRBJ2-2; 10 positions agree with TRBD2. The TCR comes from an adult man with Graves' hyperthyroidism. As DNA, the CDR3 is TGCGCCAGCAGTTCTAGCGGGAGTATCGGCACCGGGGAGCTGTTTTTT. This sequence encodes CASSSSGSIGTGELFF.